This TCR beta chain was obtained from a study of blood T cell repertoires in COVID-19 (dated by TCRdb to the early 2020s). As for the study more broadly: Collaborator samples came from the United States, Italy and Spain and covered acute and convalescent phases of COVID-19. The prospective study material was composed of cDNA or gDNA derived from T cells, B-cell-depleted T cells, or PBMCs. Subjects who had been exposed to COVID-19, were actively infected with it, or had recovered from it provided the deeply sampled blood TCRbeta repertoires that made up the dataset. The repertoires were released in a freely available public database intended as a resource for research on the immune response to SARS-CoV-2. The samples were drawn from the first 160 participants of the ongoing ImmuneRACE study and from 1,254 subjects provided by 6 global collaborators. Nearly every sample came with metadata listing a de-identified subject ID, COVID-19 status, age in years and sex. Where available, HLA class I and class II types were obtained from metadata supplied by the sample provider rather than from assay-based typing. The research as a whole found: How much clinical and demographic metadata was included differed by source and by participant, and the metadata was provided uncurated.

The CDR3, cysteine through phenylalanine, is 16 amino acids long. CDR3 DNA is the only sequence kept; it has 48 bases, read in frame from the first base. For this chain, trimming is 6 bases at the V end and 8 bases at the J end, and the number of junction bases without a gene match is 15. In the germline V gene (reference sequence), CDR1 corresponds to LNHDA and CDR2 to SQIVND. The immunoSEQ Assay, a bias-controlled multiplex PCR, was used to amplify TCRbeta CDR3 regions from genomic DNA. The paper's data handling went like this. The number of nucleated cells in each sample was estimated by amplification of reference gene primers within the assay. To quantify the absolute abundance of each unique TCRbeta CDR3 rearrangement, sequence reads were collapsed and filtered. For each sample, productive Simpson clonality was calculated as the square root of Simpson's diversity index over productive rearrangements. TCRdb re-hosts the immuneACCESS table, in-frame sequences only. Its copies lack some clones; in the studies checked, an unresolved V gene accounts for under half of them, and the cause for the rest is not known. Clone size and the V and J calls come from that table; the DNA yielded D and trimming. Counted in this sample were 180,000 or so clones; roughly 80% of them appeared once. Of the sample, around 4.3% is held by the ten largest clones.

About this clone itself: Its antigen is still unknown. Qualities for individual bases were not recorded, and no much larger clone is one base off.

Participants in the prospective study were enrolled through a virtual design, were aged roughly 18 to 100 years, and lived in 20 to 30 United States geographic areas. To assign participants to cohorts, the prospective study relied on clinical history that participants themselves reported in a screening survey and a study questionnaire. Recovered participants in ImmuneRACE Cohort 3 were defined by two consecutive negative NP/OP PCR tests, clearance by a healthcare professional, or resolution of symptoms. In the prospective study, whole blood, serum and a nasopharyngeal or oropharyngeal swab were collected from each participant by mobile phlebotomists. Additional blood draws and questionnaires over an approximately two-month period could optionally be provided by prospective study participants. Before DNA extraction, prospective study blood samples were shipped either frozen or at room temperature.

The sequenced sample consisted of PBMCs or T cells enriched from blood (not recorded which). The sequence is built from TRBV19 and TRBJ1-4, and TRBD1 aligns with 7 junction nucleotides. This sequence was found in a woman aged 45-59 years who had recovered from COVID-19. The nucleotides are TGTGCCAGTAGCACCCCGACAGGGCGGGTGGAAGAAAAACTGTTTTTT. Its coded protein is CASSTPTGRVEEKLFF.